This T cell receptor beta chain stems from a study of beta chain features in type 1 diabetes. The sequenced template was cDNA made from the entire isolated RNA. Method: immunoSEQ multiplex PCR; TCRdb's copy keeps in-frame clones and lacks some. This repertoire shows over 200,000 clones, approximately 10% found once; its top ten account for 0.017%. In all sorted populations, purity surpassed 98%. V dropped 5 bases and J dropped 6; count of bases not matched to a gene: 9. Germline CDR1 LNHDA, CDR2 SQIVND (reference sequence). This CDR3 has 16 amino acids. Study outcomes and limitations: Moderate but significant shortening of TCRB CDR3s was recorded in all four CD4+ subsets from Type 1 diabetes patients. Type 1 diabetes patients showed fewer insertions and more deletions at VDJ junctions.

Concerning this clone: Its cognate antigen is unknown.

This clonotype was obtained from a man aged 25 to 40 with type 1 diabetes. Source material: naive CD4+ T cells from blood. The chain uses TRBV19 and TRBJ2-2; TRBD1 matches at 10 bases. CDR3 DNA: TGTGCCAGTAGTGGGACAGGGGCCGGCAGCCCCGGGGAGCTGTTTTTT. Translating it yields CASSGTGAGSPGELFF.